The source of this T cell receptor beta chain is a study of cytomegalovirus exposure and HLA in healthy donors. As for the study in general: Later, an analysis reported that the 130 or so validation repertoires had used the same platform as the approximately 600 first-cohort repertoires.

Findings and caveats of the study: Most sequenced TCRs were rare (though some public TCRs occurred in many donors). In vitro assays verified that three CMV-associated chains recognized CMV antigens specifically.

The CDR3 sequence is 14 residues long. Germline loops: CDR1 MNHEY, CDR2 SVGAGI. Deletions cut 6 bases from V and 1 base from J, with 11 bases between. Sequencing used immunoSEQ multiplex PCR; TCRdb keeps in-frame clones, though not all of them. The sample consists of about 48,000 clones, approximately 85% of them appearing once. Note on this clone: The antigen remains unidentified.

The chain couples TRBV6-5 to TRBJ2-3; D gene ambiguous. The sequencing sample was made of PBMCs. This sequence was found in a woman in her thirties in good health and CMV-seronegative. The CDR3 loop is CASSYSLGTDTQYF. The CDR3 DNA reads as TGTGCCAGCAGCTATAGCCTTGGCACAGATACGCAGTATTTT.